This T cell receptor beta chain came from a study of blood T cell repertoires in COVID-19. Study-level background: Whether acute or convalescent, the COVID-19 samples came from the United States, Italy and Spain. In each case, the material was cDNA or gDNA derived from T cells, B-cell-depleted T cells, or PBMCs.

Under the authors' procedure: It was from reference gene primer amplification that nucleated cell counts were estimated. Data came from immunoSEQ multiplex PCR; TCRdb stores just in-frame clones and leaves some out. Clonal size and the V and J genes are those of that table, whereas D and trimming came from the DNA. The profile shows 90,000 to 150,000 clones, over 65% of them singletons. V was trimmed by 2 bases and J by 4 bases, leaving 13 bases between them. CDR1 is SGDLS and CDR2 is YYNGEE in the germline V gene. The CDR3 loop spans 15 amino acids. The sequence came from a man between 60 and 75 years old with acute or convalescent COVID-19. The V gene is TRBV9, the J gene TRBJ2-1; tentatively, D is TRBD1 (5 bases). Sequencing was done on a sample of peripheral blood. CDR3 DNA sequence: TGTGCCAGCAGCGTGGTCTTAGGGGATTACAATGAGCAGTTCTTC. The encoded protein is CASSVVLGDYNEQFF.